These 22 T cell receptor beta chains originate from one sample sequenced in a study of blood T cell repertoires in COVID-19. Produced via immunoSEQ multiplex PCR; TCRdb's table is partial and in-frame only. The data show about 36,000 clones, roughly 77% seen once. Sequenced sample: peripheral blood. The receptor set was obtained from a human donor in a cohort sampled during active or convalescent COVID-19. The donor label of this sample is uncertain.

The CDR3 sequence: CASSLRGSAFF. DNA for the CDR3: TGTGCCAGCAGCCTTAGGGGCTCGGCTTTCTTT. The chain is built from TRBV3-1 (or the pseudogene TRBV3-2) and TRBJ1-1; perhaps TRBD1 as D (5 bases). Trimming removed 4 bases from V and 11 bases from J, with 11 bases in between. Germline CDR1 reads LGHDT; CDR2 reads YNNKEL (reference sequence). This CDR3 has 11 amino acids.

The rearrangement uses TRBV11-3 and TRBJ1-2, with TRBD1 identical over 10 bases. Germline V gene lookup returns CDR1 SGHNT and CDR2 YENEEA. The V gene end was trimmed by 5 bases and the J gene end by 8 bases; junction bases not matched to a gene: 8. CDR3 length: 14 residues. The CDR3 loop reads CASSRSGTGAGYTF. Here the CDR3 DNA reads TGTGCCAGCAGCCGTTCCGGGACAGGGGCCGGCTACACCTTC.

The gene calls are TRBV2 and TRBJ1-1; D is undetermined. Germline lookup yields CDR1 SNHLY and CDR2 FYNNEI. This CDR3 region has 14 residues. Trimming took off 0 bases at V and 4 bases at J, with 9 bases between the two ends. The CDR3, as DNA: TGTGCCAGCAGTGAAGCGGGCCAGATCACTGAAGCTTTCTTT. Residues: CASSEAGQITEAFF.

The sample holds many counts of this clone. The CDR3 here is CASSPRGSGYTF. CDR3 bases: TGTGCCAGCAGTCCCCGGGGTAGTGGCTACACCTTC. The genes are TRBV27 and TRBJ1-2; D is uncertain. The germline V gene has CDR1 MNHEY and CDR2 SMNVEV (reference sequence). CDR3 length: 12 residues. V was clipped by 5 bases and J by 7 bases, with 11 bases between them.

The chain uses TRBV5-1 and TRBJ2-7, with D possibly being TRBD1 (5 bases). Germline values: CDR1 SGHRS, CDR2 YFSETQ. With 1 base removed from V and 3 bases from J, the gap between germline ends came to 8 bases. The CDR3 consists of 13 residues. This chain's CDR3 is CASSLTGSYEQYF. The CDR3 bases are TGCGCCAGCAGCTTGACAGGAAGCTACGAGCAGTACTTC.

There are a few counts of this clone. This chain joins TRBV5-6 and TRBJ2-1; D not certain. Germline lookup yields CDR1 SGHDT and CDR2 YYEEEE. The CDR3 length is 14 residues. The V and J ends lost 6 bases and 7 bases respectively, with 17 bases between them. The CDR3 nucleotides read TGTGCCAGCACCCGATCAAATAGTTGGAATGAGCAGTTCTTC. This gives the protein CASTRSNSWNEQFF.

The chain couples TRBV4-3 to TRBJ2-1, with D perhaps matching TRBD2 (6 bases). The germline gives CDR1 LGHNA, CDR2 YSLEER. This CDR3 has 17 amino acids. V lost 0 bases to trimming and J lost 5 bases, with 17 bases between them. The CDR3 region is CASSQEPTGEVDNEQFF. The CDR3 nucleotides read TGCGCCAGCAGCCAAGAACCAACGGGGGAGGTAGACAATGAGCAGTTCTTC.

The CDR3: CASSRLAGANTGELFF. The CDR3 DNA sequence: TGTGCCAGCAGTAGACTAGCGGGGGCGAACACCGGGGAGCTGTTTTTT. The chain joins TRBV6-4 to TRBJ2-2, with TRBD2 matching 12 bases. This CDR3 spans 16 amino acids. The germline CDR1 and CDR2 sequences are MRHNA and SNTAGT. V dropped 5 bases and J dropped 0; count of bases not matched to a gene: 1.

A few counts support this clone. The chain employs TRBV6-6 and TRBJ2-3, with 8 bases aligning to TRBD2. CDR3 length equals 15 residues. The V gene end was trimmed by 2 bases and the J gene end by 6 bases; junction bases not matched to a gene: 7. Germline loops: CDR1 MNHNY, CDR2 SVGAGI (reference sequence). This CDR3 is CASSYLSGRGDTQYF. The CDR3 DNA sequence: TGTGCCAGCAGTTACCTCAGCGGGAGAGGGGATACGCAGTATTTT.

This chain joins TRBV24-1 and TRBJ2-2, with D possibly TRBD1 on 7 matching bases. The germline V and J ends were trimmed by 3 bases and 7 bases, with 14 bases remaining between them. Germline V CDR1 and CDR2: KGHDR, SFDVKD. This CDR3 is built from 15 residues. DNA for the CDR3: TGTGCCACCAGTGATGTTGACAGGGAGGTCGGGGAGCTGTTTTTT. This translates into CATSDVDREVGELFF.

This clone was counted a few times. The genes are TRBV6-6 and TRBJ2-7; TRBD2 matches at 10 bases. The CDR3 is 15 amino acids. V lost 3 bases to trimming and J lost 0 bases; unmatched junction nucleotides: 2. Germline V gene data show CDR1 as MNHNY and CDR2 as SVGAGI (reference sequence). CDR3 in amino acids: CASSYSGGSSYEQYF. The CDR3 bases are TGTGCCAGCAGTTATAGCGGGGGGAGCTCCTACGAGCAGTACTTC.

V and J are TRBV3-1 (or the pseudogene TRBV3-2) and TRBJ1-1, with 12 nucleotides matching TRBD1. Germline CDR1 LGHDT, CDR2 YNNKEL (reference sequence). CDR3 length: 17 residues. Losses at the gene ends were 4 bases for V and 4 bases for J; bases not matched to a gene: 10. The CDR3 loop reads CASSRYGTGGASTEAFF. Here the CDR3 DNA reads TGTGCCAGCAGCCGTTATGGGACAGGGGGCGCGAGCACTGAAGCTTTCTTT.

V usage is TRBV30 and J usage is TRBJ2-7; unclear D gene. The length of the CDR3 is 14 residues. Germline CDR1 is GTSNPN and CDR2 is SVGIG (reference sequence). V gave up 4 bases and J gave up 1 base, with 14 bases separating them. CDR3 protein: CAWNLVRSSYEQYF. The CDR3 DNA reads TGTGCCTGGAACCTCGTGCGCTCTTCCTACGAGCAGTACTTC.

The chain has TRBV19 and TRBJ2-3; D unresolved. The germline V gene encodes CDR1 LNHDA and CDR2 SQIVND (reference sequence). V gave up 5 bases and J gave up 0 bases, with 9 bases separating them. This CDR3 has 14 amino acids. The CDR3 nucleotides read TGTGCCAGTAGTGACACTTCTAGCACAGATACGCAGTATTTT. As protein: CASSDTSSTDTQYF.

This clone was recorded many times. The rearrangement links TRBV6-1 to TRBJ2-3; a possible D gene is TRBD1 (5 bases). V lost 4 bases, J lost 3 bases, and 17 bases lay in between. Germline V gives CDR1 MNHNS, CDR2 SASEGT. This CDR3 is built from 16 residues. The CDR3 coding sequence is TGTGCCAGCAGTGTCCTTCCGACGCGACAGACAGATACGCAGTATTTT. Translating it yields CASSVLPTRQTDTQYF.

The chain couples TRBV9 to TRBJ1-3; TRBD1 matches at 9 bases. Germline-derived CDR1 and CDR2 are SGDLS and YYNGEE. J was trimmed by 2 bases and V by 0 bases; bases with no gene match: 6. The CDR3 has 17 residues. Here the CDR3 DNA reads TGTGCCAGCAGCGTAGGGGACAGGGAAAGAACTGGAAACACCATATATTTT. Amino acid sequence: CASSVGDRERTGNTIYF.

This clone showed up just a few times. The V call is TRBV24-1, the J call TRBJ1-1, with D uncertain. V lost 9 bases, J lost 2 bases, and 12 bases lay in between. The CDR3 totals 13 residues. Germline CDR1 is KGHDR and CDR2 is SFDVKD. The CDR3 DNA is TGTGCCACCCGTAGAAGCGGCAACACTGAAGCTTTCTTT. It codes for CATRRSGNTEAFF.

The V gene is TRBV5-1, the J gene TRBJ1-5; D is possibly TRBD1 (5 bases). The CDR3 spans 14 residues. V lost 2 bases and J lost 4, with 10 bases in between. CDR1 and CDR2 (germline): SGHRS, YFSETQ. The CDR3 nucleotides read TGCGCCAGCAGCTTAGGACACCCGAATCAGCCCCAGCATTTT. It specifies CASSLGHPNQPQHF.

This chain links TRBV5-4 with TRBJ1-4; D not certain. Germline V CDR1 and CDR2: SGHNT, YYREEE (reference sequence). V was cut by 4 bases and J by 12 bases, with 16 bases left in between. The CDR3 consists of 13 residues. The CDR3 spells CASSAGLDRELFF. CDR3 nucleotide sequence: TGTGCCAGCAGCGCCGGACTTGACCGGGAACTGTTTTTT.

V gene TRBV2 combines with J gene TRBJ2-3; D perhaps matches TRBD2 (7 bases). Germline CDR1 is SNHLY and CDR2 is FYNNEI. V was shortened by 2 bases and J by 6 bases, with 18 bases between the two germline ends. This CDR3 comprises 16 residues. CDR3 sequence: CASSEIGNGGRDTQYF. The CDR3 nucleotides are TGTGCCAGCAGTGAAATAGGGAACGGGGGGCGGGATACGCAGTATTTT. Looking up the rest from reference TRBV2 and TRBJ2-3 gives the full variable domain: EPEVTQTPSHQVTQMGQEVILRCVPISNHLYFYWYRQILGQKVEFLVSFYNNEISEKSEIFDDQFSVERPDGSNFTLKIRSTKLEDSAMYFCASSEIGNGGRDTQYFGPGTRLTVL.

The V and J genes are TRBV6-6 and TRBJ1-2; 11 bases are shared with TRBD1. The CDR3 runs 15 residues. The germline gives CDR1 MNHNY, CDR2 SVGAGI (reference sequence). The trim removed 6 bases at V and 4 bases at J, leaving 7 bases unmatched. DNA for the CDR3: TGTGCCAGCAGCGACGGACAGGGGGCCCTCTATGGCTACACCTTC. Translating gives CASSDGQGALYGYTF.

The chain combines TRBV20-1 with TRBJ1-3; D possibly corresponds to TRBD1 (6 bases). Per the germline V gene, CDR1 is DFQATT and CDR2 is SNEGSKA (reference sequence). Trimming shortened V by 3 bases and J by 3 bases, and 12 bases separated the two germline ends. This CDR3 comprises 14 residues. The CDR3 coding sequence is TGCAGTGCTAGTCTGGGGGCGGGTGGAAACACCATATATTTT. It yields the protein CSASLGAGGNTIYF.